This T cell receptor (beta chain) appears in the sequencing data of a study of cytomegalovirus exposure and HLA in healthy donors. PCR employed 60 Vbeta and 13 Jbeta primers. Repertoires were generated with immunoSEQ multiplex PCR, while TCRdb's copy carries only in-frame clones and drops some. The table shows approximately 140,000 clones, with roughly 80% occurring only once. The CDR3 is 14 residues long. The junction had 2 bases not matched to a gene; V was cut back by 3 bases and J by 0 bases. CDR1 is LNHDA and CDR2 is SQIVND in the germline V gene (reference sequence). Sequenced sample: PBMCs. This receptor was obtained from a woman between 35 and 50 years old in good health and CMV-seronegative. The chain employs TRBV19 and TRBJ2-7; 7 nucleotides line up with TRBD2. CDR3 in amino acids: CASSMGGTSYEQYF. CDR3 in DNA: TGTGCCAGTAGTATGGGGGGGACCTCCTACGAGCAGTACTTC.